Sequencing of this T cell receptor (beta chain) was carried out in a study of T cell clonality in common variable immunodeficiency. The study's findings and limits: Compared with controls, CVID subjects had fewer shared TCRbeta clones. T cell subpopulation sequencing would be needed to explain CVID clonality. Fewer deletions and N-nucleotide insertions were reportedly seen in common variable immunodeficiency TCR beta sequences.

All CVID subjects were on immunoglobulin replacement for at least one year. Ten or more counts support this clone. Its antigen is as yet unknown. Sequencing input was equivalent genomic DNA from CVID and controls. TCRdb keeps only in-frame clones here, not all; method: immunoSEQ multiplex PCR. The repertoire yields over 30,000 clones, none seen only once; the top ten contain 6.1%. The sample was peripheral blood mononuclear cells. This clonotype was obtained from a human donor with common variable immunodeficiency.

CDR3 amino acids: CASSQGLTQETQYF. The CDR3 DNA, read in part, is TGCGCCAGCAGTCAGGGACTAACGCAAGAGACC. The chain carries TRBV23-1 and TRBJ2-5; 7 nucleotides agree with TRBD2. The read stops 3 residues short of the end of the CDR3; the missing end is completed from the germline J gene. TRBV23-1 is marked as an open reading frame, function uncertain. The CDR3 contains 14 residues. Trimming took 3 bases from V and 2 from J; bases not matched to a gene: 3.